What follows describes a single TCR beta chain. Its antigen is still unknown. The V and J ends lost 1 base and 5 bases respectively, with 9 bases between them. The CDR3 totals 12 residues. Germline CDR1 and CDR2: SQVTM and ANQGSEA. The sample belongs to a study of OX40 agonist ivuxolimab in advanced cancers. Study findings and constraints: Averaging showed that CD8+ T cells had more expanded clones than CD4+ did. Dosing at 0.1 to 3.0 mg/kg was accompanied by clonal expansion of CD4+ and CD8+ blood T cells by week 6.

Sequencing was performed with immunoSEQ multiplex PCR; in TCRdb, only in-frame clones are kept and a portion is missing. The sample records approximately 50,000 clones, roughly 94% being singletons. The sample consisted of CD4+ or CD8+ T cells sorted from blood, taken in a trial of the OX40 agonist ivuxolimab. The source is an adult with an advanced solid tumor such as melanoma, head and neck, liver or kidney cancer. This chain joins TRBV29-1 and TRBJ2-7; no reliable D call. The CDR3 sequence: CSVEGVGNEQYF. The CDR3 nucleotides are TGCAGCGTTGAAGGCGTGGGGAACGAGCAGTACTTC.